These T cell receptor beta chains were read from a single sample in a study of blood T cell repertoires in COVID-19. Repertoires were generated with immunoSEQ multiplex PCR, while TCRdb's copy carries only in-frame clones and drops some. The repertoire holds approximately 230,000 clones, 70% to 85% seen once, with nearly 9% in the top ten. Sequenced material: peripheral blood. These receptors were collected from a man older than 75 with acute or convalescent COVID-19. The CDR3 runs from the conserved cysteine through the conserved F or W. A D gene is named only where the DNA matches it firmly. Clone size is shown for a subset of rows, as once, few, many or a class of expanded clone.

D gene	clone size	V gene	J gene	CDR3 protein	CDR3 DNA
.	few	TRBV19	TRBJ2-7	CASSKQGRFYEQYF	TGTGCCAGTAGTAAGCAGGGGCGGTTTTACGAGCAGTACTTC
TRBD1	.	TRBV7-8	TRBJ1-6	CASSRQGQRAYNSPLHF	TGTGCCAGCAGCCGCCAGGGACAGAGAGCCTATAATTCACCCCTCCACTTT
TRBD2	.	TRBV30	TRBJ2-3	CAWSLRPGLGGDTQYF	TGTGCCTGGAGTCTTCGACCGGGACTAGGAGGAGATACGCAGTATTTT
.	.	TRBV27	TRBJ1-1	CASSLSRRGTEAFF	TGTGCCAGCAGTTTATCGAGGCGGGGAACTGAAGCTTTCTTT
.	.	TRBV3-1/TRBV3-2	TRBJ1-2	CASSQDPRAPGYTF	TGTGCCAGCAGCCAAGATCCCAGGGCTCCTGGCTACACCTTC
TRBD1	.	TRBV27	TRBJ1-6	CASAPDRGSSPLHF	TGTGCCAGCGCTCCGGACAGGGGCAGTTCACCCCTCCACTTT
.	.	TRBV6-6	TRBJ1-1	CASSPVRVGGANTEAFF	TGTGCCAGCAGTCCGGTCCGTGTCGGGGGGGCGAACACTGAAGCTTTCTTT
.	.	TRBV10-3	TRBJ2-3	CAIRSRHLGADTQYF	TGTGCCATCAGGTCTCGACATCTCGGGGCAGATACGCAGTATTTT
.	.	TRBV28	TRBJ2-3	CASSFAQFGTDTQYF	TGTGCCAGCAGTTTCGCACAGTTCGGCACAGATACGCAGTATTTT
TRBD1	.	TRBV11-3	TRBJ2-3	CASSLDLGTGAIITDTQYF	TGTGCCAGCAGCTTAGATCTCGGGACAGGGGCAATAATCACAGATACGCAGTATTTT
.	.	TRBV27	TRBJ2-3	CASSLSPGHTDTQYF	TGTGCCAGCAGTTTATCCCCAGGCCACACAGATACGCAGTATTTT
TRBD1	.	TRBV5-1	TRBJ2-7	CASSLKSGQGADEQYF	TGCGCCAGCAGCTTGAAATCGGGACAGGGGGCAGACGAGCAGTACTTC
.	.	TRBV6-4	TRBJ1-6	CASSEIQFNSPLHF	TGTGCCAGCAGTGAGATTCAGTTTAATTCACCCCTCCACTTT
TRBD1	few	TRBV19	TRBJ1-2	CASRGQGVPYGYTF	TGTGCCAGTAGGGGACAGGGAGTACCCTATGGCTACACCTTC
TRBD1	.	TRBV24-1	TRBJ2-1	CATSDPGTGDNEQFF	TGTGCCACCAGTGATCCCGGGACAGGCGACAATGAGCAGTTCTTC
TRBD1	.	TRBV5-5	TRBJ1-2	CASSHDRDYGYTF	TGTGCCAGCAGCCATGACAGGGACTATGGCTACACCTTC
TRBD1	.	TRBV6-5	TRBJ1-4	CASNAGTGREKLFF	TGTGCCAGCAACGCAGGGACAGGGAGGGAAAAACTGTTTTTT
.	.	TRBV5-1	TRBJ1-1	CASSLPQVPMNTEAFF	TGCGCCAGCAGCTTACCTCAGGTTCCCATGAACACTGAAGCTTTCTTT
TRBD1	.	TRBV6-5	TRBJ1-5	CASSRTGYNQPQHF	TGTGCCAGCAGCCGGACAGGGTATAATCAGCCCCAGCATTTT
.	.	TRBV5-4	TRBJ2-3	CASSSPPGTPEGQYF	TGTGCCAGCAGCTCCCCCCCCGGGACTCCTGAGGGGCAGTATTTT
.	few	TRBV27	TRBJ1-2	CASSSLVGRGGYGYTF	TGTGCCAGCAGTTCACTTGTGGGTAGGGGAGGCTATGGCTACACCTTC
TRBD1	.	TRBV11-1	TRBJ1-4	CASSLNRGEKLFF	TGTGCCAGCAGCTTAAACAGGGGTGAAAAACTGTTTTTT
TRBD2	.	TRBV7-2	TRBJ2-7	CASSRPPSGGAQQYF	TGTGCCAGCAGCCGCCCGCCTAGCGGGGGGGCCCAGCAGTACTTC
.	.	TRBV7-9	TRBJ1-1	CASSLMQGGTEAFF	TGTGCCAGCAGCTTGATGCAGGGAGGCACTGAAGCTTTCTTT
.	few	TRBV20-1	TRBJ2-7	CSALMALTQYF	TGCAGTGCGCTTATGGCCCTCACGCAGTACTTC
TRBD2	.	TRBV5-1	TRBJ2-5	CASSLAVAGLNAQYF	TGCGCCAGCAGCTTGGCGGTAGCGGGCCTTAATGCCCAGTACTTC
TRBD1	.	TRBV5-1	TRBJ1-1	CASSTWQGTGEAFF	TGCGCCAGCAGCACCTGGCAGGGGACAGGAGAAGCTTTCTTT
.	.	TRBV28	TRBJ2-7	CASSLSRGETYEQYF	TGTGCCAGCAGTTTATCCAGGGGCGAGACCTACGAGCAGTACTTC
TRBD1	.	TRBV7-8	TRBJ1-2	CASSPGRGDRGGSF	TGTGCCAGCAGCCCCGGGCGCGGGGACAGAGGAGGTAGCTTC
.	.	TRBV6-6	TRBJ2-7	CASTGAYEQYF	TGTGCCAGCACCGGAGCTTACGAGCAGTACTTC
.	.	TRBV28	TRBJ1-2	CASRTFLGPYGYTF	TGTGCCAGCAGGACATTCTTGGGGCCCTATGGCTACACCTTC